The 9 T cell receptor beta chains below come from one sample, sequenced in a study of blood T cell repertoires in COVID-19. Sequencing used immunoSEQ multiplex PCR; TCRdb keeps in-frame clones, though not all of them. The data hold 250,000 to 350,000 clones, with approximately 88% observed a single time. Sequencing was performed on peripheral blood. These receptors were collected from a man younger than 35 with active or convalescent COVID-19.

The CDR3: CASRTIQGPYNEQFF. CDR3 sequence (DNA): TGTGCCAGCAGAACCATCCAGGGCCCCTACAATGAGCAGTTCTTC. The chain links TRBV11-2 to TRBJ2-1; tentative D call: TRBD1 (5 bases). Trimming took off 6 bases at V and 2 bases at J, with 14 bases between the two ends. Germline assignment: CDR1 SGHAT and CDR2 FQNNGV. The CDR3 covers 15 residues.

The chain employs TRBV19 and TRBJ2-3; possibly TRBD1 for D (7 bases). CDR3 size: 17 residues. Looked up from germline, CDR1 is LNHDA and CDR2 is SQIVND (reference sequence). Trimming took 4 bases from V and 2 from J, leaving 19 bases between them. CDR3 nucleotides: TGTGCCAGTAGTAGGACAGGACGGGGGCTACCCACAGATACGCAGTATTTT. Protein: CASSRTGRGLPTDTQYF.

The chain carries TRBV5-5 and TRBJ1-1; D call uncertain. This CDR3 comprises 15 residues. Trimming pared 0 bases from V and 7 bases from J, leaving 16 bases between. CDR1 and CDR2 from the germline V gene are SGHKS and YYEKEE (reference sequence). The CDR3 sequence is CASSLVVPRTREAFF. In DNA form, the CDR3 reads TGTGCCAGCAGCTTGGTGGTACCAAGAACACGTGAAGCTTTCTTT.

The chain employs TRBV4-1 and TRBJ2-5, with D possibly matching TRBD2 (6 bases). Trimming took 0 bases from V and 5 from J, leaving 13 bases between them. Germline values: CDR1 MGHRA, CDR2 YSYEKL. The CDR3 is 15 residues long. Here the CDR3 reads CASSQDKLAGETQYF. Here the CDR3 DNA reads TGCGCCAGCAGCCAAGATAAACTAGCTGGGGAGACCCAGTACTTC.

The chain uses TRBV7-9 and TRBJ2-1, with TRBD2 matching 14 bases. The CDR3 covers 17 residues. Germline CDR1 SEHNR, CDR2 FQNEAQ (reference sequence). J was trimmed by 8 bases and V by 5 bases; bases with no gene match: 11. Here the CDR3 reads CASSLRLAGGPSDEQFF. The CDR3 DNA is TGTGCCAGCAGCCTGAGACTAGCGGGGGGGCCAAGCGATGAGCAGTTCTTC.

The chain joins TRBV4-1 to TRBJ2-5; 9 positions match TRBD2. From germline, CDR1 is MGHRA and CDR2 YSYEKL. The CDR3 extends over 19 amino acids. The ends lost 1 base at V and 4 bases at J; junction bases unmatched: 16. The CDR3 region is CASSQVGLGRRGGGETQYF. Here the CDR3 DNA reads TGCGCCAGCAGCCAAGTGGGCCTAGGCCGGCGGGGGGGCGGAGAGACCCAGTACTTC.

The chain combines TRBV2 with TRBJ2-3; 12 positions match TRBD2. Germline CDR1 and CDR2: SNHLY and FYNNEI. The V segment lost 6 bases and the J segment 2 bases; nucleotides outside the gene matches: 6. The CDR3 loop spans 16 amino acids. Written as DNA, the CDR3 is TGTGCCAGCAGGGACCTAGCGGGGGGGGTCACAGATACGCAGTATTTT. Its protein is CASRDLAGGVTDTQYF.

This clone was observed a handful of times. The chain employs TRBV6-5 and TRBJ1-2; weak D call: TRBD1 (6 bases). The CDR3 sequence is 13 residues long. V lost 4 bases to trimming and J lost 7 bases, with 13 bases between them. The germline V gene encodes CDR1 MNHEY and CDR2 SVGAGI. CDR3 DNA sequence: TGTGCCAGCAGTTCCCACAGGGTTGGTGGCTACACCTTC. It translates to CASSSHRVGGYTF.

The rearrangement uses TRBV5-1 and TRBJ2-5; no clear D gene. The CDR3 totals 14 residues. Trimming removed 2 bases at V and 1 base at J, with 9 bases between. The V gene's germline CDR1 is SGHRS and CDR2 YFSETQ. This CDR3 is CASSFTRAQETQYF. For the CDR3, the DNA is TGCGCCAGCAGCTTCACCCGCGCCCAAGAGACCCAGTACTTC.